This T cell receptor beta chain was captured by sequencing in a study of T cells after yellow fever vaccination (dated by TCRdb to about 2019). Background on the whole study: The SMART-Seq v4 Ultra Low Input RNA kit was used to prepare libraries from fractions with low cell numbers. To track T-cell clones before and after primary and booster YFV17D yellow fever vaccination, bulk TCR alpha and beta repertoires were sequenced longitudinally. Two healthy male donors, one aged 18 to 30 and one aged 30 to 40 years, were included in the cohort. Bulk PBMC replicates and cell subsets were isolated from blood drawn at multiple timepoints before and after both primary and secondary immunization. Overall study outcomes, separate from this receptor: Only a couple of donors were included in the study, so the extent to which the findings can be generalized is limited. Most clones expanded after primary vaccination were re-detected after the booster (about 95% of CD4 and 88% of CD8), suggesting broad memory maintenance. The secondary T-cell response was found to be weaker but faster than the primary response, with a peak reached on day 5 rather than on day 15. A small share of clonotypes was detected in both CD4 and CD8 compartments, with the overlap likely arising from convergent recombination. Because abundant contaminating clonotypes from the bulk population could be contained in FACS-sorted repertoires, computational filtering was required.

The sample's treatment or condition, from its label and the paper: live attenuated yellow fever vaccine strain. PBMCs were isolated from peripheral blood using a standard Ficoll-Paque protocol. Dynabeads CD4 and CD8 positive selection kits were used to isolate CD4 and CD8 T-cell fractions. TriZol was used to extract RNA from bulk PBMCs, CD4 and CD8 fractions, and dextramer-positive and dextramer-negative fractions. Synthesis of TCR cDNA relied on 5'RACE template switching, a step that introduced a universal primer site along with unique molecular identifiers. Priming of cDNA synthesis was performed from both the TCR alpha and TCR beta constant segments. Libraries were amplified in two PCR steps, with sample barcodes and sequencing adapters added in the second step. Sequencing of the libraries was done on either Illumina HiSeq 2500 (2x100 bp) or NovaSeq (2x150 bp). The paper's data handling went like this. MIGEC was used to demultiplex reads and collapse the reads into UMI consensus sequences, and MiXCR was used for V(D)J alignment. Vaccine-responding clonotypes were identified with edgeR using replicate PBMC samples, with FDR below 0.01 and a log2 fold change above 5 up to day 15 being required. Each bulk clonotype received a CD4 or CD8 identity based on whether the sequenced CD4 or CD8 repertoire contained that clonotype at higher abundance. The public reads were reprocessed in TCRdb via fastp at Q25 and MiXCR, keeping in-frame beta chains. When rows share a CDR3 protein, they turn into one entry using the most common DNA and genes. These V and J calls rely on TCRdb rather than the paper's analysis. The sample has a few hundred thousand distinct CDR3 sequences on record, roughly 7.2% of them singletons. The leading ten clones occupy roughly 0.9% of the sample.

This clonotype was recorded a few times. Its target antigen remains unknown. No much larger clone exists at a distance of one base, and base qualities are not known. The sample was CD4+ T cells sorted from PBMCs, taken 15 days after the yellow fever booster vaccination. The TCR comes from a man aged 25-45 years who received the YFV17D yellow fever vaccine.

CDR3 protein: CSVVPSGGETQYF. The nucleotides are TGCAGCGTTGTTCCCTCAGGGGGAGAGACCCAGTACTTC. The chain is encoded by TRBV29-1 joined to TRBJ2-5, and 7 junction bases match TRBD1. V lost 4 bases and J lost 4 bases, and the count of bases not matched to a germline gene is 6. According to the germline V gene, CDR1 reads SQVTM and CDR2 reads ANQGSEA. The CDR3 sequence holds 13 residues, the cysteine and phenylalanine included. The kept DNA is CDR3 alone, 39 bases in frame from the first base.